This is a list of T cell receptor beta chains from one sample in a study of T-cell reconstitution after alpha-beta-depleted transplantation in children. TCRdb redid the calling of the PCR reads with MiXCR, one entry per CDR3 protein. The sample carries about 440,000 distinct CDR3 sequences, around 46% recorded once. The sequencing here drew on PBMCs, taken before TCRalphabeta/CD19-depleted stem cell transplant. The receptors originated from a girl between 2 and 10 years old with aplastic anemia, due to receive a stem cell transplant. Both conserved end residues are part of each CDR3. A D gene is named only where the DNA matches it firmly. Size is stated for part of the rows, as once, few or many counts, or as a class when the clone is expanded.

cdr3_aa	cdr3_nt	clone_size	d_call	cdr3_length	v_call	j_call
CSASPQGYLSSGANVLTF	TGCAGTGCTAGCCCCCAGGGGTATCTGAGCTCTGGGGCCAACGTCCTGACTTTC	NA	NA	18	TRBV20-1	TRBJ2-6
CASSQEAGDSYEQYF	TGTGCCAGCAGCCAAGAAGCAGGGGACTCCTACGAGCAGTACTTC	few	NA	15	TRBV14	TRBJ2-7
CASSGGLAGESSYNEQFF	TGTGCCAGCAGCGGGGGACTAGCGGGGGAAAGCTCCTACAATGAGCAGTTCTTC	few	TRBD2	18	TRBV7-3	TRBJ2-1
CASTKANTEAFF	TGTGCCAGCACTAAGGCGAACACTGAAGCTTTCTTT	NA	NA	12	TRBV12-3/TRBV12-4	TRBJ1-1
CASSYSSLSATTTVEQYF	TGTGCCAGCAGTTACTCGAGTTTGAGCGCGACTACCACTGTAGAGCAGTACTTC	many	NA	18	TRBV6-5	TRBJ2-7
CASSSDPSYNEQFF	TGTGCCAGCAGCTCCGACCCTAGCTACAATGAGCAGTTCTTC	NA	NA	14	TRBV7-2	TRBJ2-1
CASSESGTAKNIQYF	TGTGCCAGCAGTGAGTCCGGGACAGCCAAAAACATTCAGTACTTC	NA	NA	15	TRBV25-1	TRBJ2-4
CASSPTGRSYNEQFF	TGTGCCAGCAGCCCCACAGGGAGGTCCTACAATGAGCAGTTCTTC	NA	NA	15	TRBV7-8	TRBJ2-1
CASSPKGGDAKGRLYNEQFF	TGTGCCAGCAGCCCCAAGGGGGGGGACGCTAAGGGCAGATTATACAATGAGCAGTTCTTC	NA	NA	20	TRBV11-1	TRBJ2-1
CASSLRREAYNEQFF	TGTGCCAGCAGCTTAAGGCGGGAGGCGTACAATGAGCAGTTCTTC	few	TRBD2	15	TRBV7-7	TRBJ2-1
CAISEGGPTGEQYF	TGTGCCATCAGTGAAGGCGGGCCCACTGGCGAGCAGTACTTC	few	NA	14	TRBV10-3	TRBJ2-7
CASSKGLAGGEQYF	TGTGCCAGCAGCAAAGGACTAGCGGGGGGTGAGCAGTACTTC	once	TRBD2	14	TRBV7-2	TRBJ2-7
CASSQEAAGPTDTQYF	TGTGCCAGCAGCCAAGAAGCAGCGGGCCCCACAGATACGCAGTATTTT	many	NA	16	TRBV4-2	TRBJ2-3
CASSLISGGAGETQYF	TGTGCCAGCAGTTTAATTAGCGGGGGGGCAGGAGAGACCCAGTACTTC	NA	TRBD2	16	TRBV12-3/TRBV12-4	TRBJ2-5
CASSFGAGNIQYF	NA	NA	NA	13	TRBV27	TRBJ2-4
CASSYSTGSSGNTIYF	TGTGCCAGCAGTTACTCGACCGGGAGCTCTGGAAACACCATATATTTT	many	NA	16	TRBV6-5	TRBJ1-3
CAISEVTGRNTGELFF	TGTGCCATCAGTGAGGTGACAGGGCGGAACACCGGGGAGCTGTTTTTT	NA	TRBD1	16	TRBV10-3	TRBJ2-2